The 20 T cell receptor beta chains given below trace back to one sample, sequenced in a study of cytomegalovirus exposure and HLA in healthy donors. 13 Jbeta primers and 60 Vbeta primers were used for the PCR. Using immunoSEQ multiplex PCR, the repertoire was profiled, and TCRdb retains in-frame clones only, with some absent. The sample gives about 150,000 clones, roughly 79% of which show up once; roughly 0.7% is in the top ten. Material: PBMCs. These receptors were taken from a male donor in good health and CMV-seronegative.

This rearrangement joins TRBV5-3 to TRBJ2-1, with 10 positions matching TRBD2. TRBV5-3 is an ORF, with its function uncertain. The CDR3 covers 16 residues. With 0 bases clipped from V and 6 bases from J, the junction kept 6 bases outside the gene matches. CDR3 sequence (DNA): TGTGCCAGAAGCTTGGGAACTAGCGGGACCTCCAATGAGCAGTTCTTC. The encoded protein is CARSLGTSGTSNEQFF.

The V call is TRBV13, the J call TRBJ1-2, with 7 positions matching TRBD1. Trimming removed 3 bases from V and 2 bases from J; junction bases left unmatched: 6. The V gene's germline CDR1 is PRHDT and CDR2 FYEKMQ (reference sequence). This CDR3 is built from 15 residues. The CDR3 region is CASSFDPTGNYGYTF. CDR3 bases: TGTGCCAGCAGCTTCGACCCGACAGGGAACTATGGCTACACCTTC.

The chain carries TRBV10-3 and TRBJ2-7; TRBD1 matches at 9 bases. Germline assignment: CDR1 ENHRY and CDR2 SYGVKD. The J segment lost 2 bases and the V segment lost 7 bases, leaving 6 bases of the junction unmatched. The CDR3 consists of 14 residues. CDR3 in amino acids: CAITQGQGPYEQYF. The CDR3 nucleotides are TGTGCCATCACACAGGGACAGGGACCCTACGAGCAGTACTTC.

Turning to this clone: The sample holds other DNA sequences that translate to the same CDR3. The V and J genes are TRBV5-6 and TRBJ1-5; 9 bases match TRBD1. With V trimmed by 1 base and J by 2 bases, 1 base remained unmatched. Germline CDR1 SGHDT, CDR2 YYEEEE. The CDR3 has 15 amino acids. CDR3 nucleotide sequence: TGTGCCAGCAGCTTGCGACAGGGGGGCAATCAGCCCCAGCATTTT. Amino acid sequence: CASSLRQGGNQPQHF.

The V call is TRBV14, the J call TRBJ2-5, with 12 bases matching TRBD2. The CDR3 totals 17 residues. V gave up 1 base and J gave up 4 bases; unmatched junction bases: 7. Germline V gene sequence: CDR1 SGHDN, CDR2 FVKESK. This chain's CDR3 is CASSQGLAGGYGETQYF. The CDR3 DNA reads as TGTGCCAGCAGCCAAGGCCTAGCGGGAGGGTATGGAGAGACCCAGTACTTC. Full variable domain (missing parts from reference TRBV14 and TRBJ2-5): EAGVTQFPSHSVIEKGQTVTLRCDPISGHDNLYWYRRVMGKEIKFLLHFVKESKQDESGMPNNRFLAERTGGTYSTLKVQPAELEDSGVYFCASSQGLAGGYGETQYFGPGTRLLVL.

The chain is built from TRBV6-5 and TRBJ2-7; D is possibly TRBD2 (5 bases). V gave up 2 bases and J gave up 3 bases, with 14 bases separating them. This CDR3 contains 15 residues. From germline, CDR1 is MNHEY and CDR2 SVGAGI. CDR3 nucleotides: TGTGCCAGCAGTTACACCCCGGAAGGGAGCTACGAGCAGTACTTC. The encoded protein is CASSYTPEGSYEQYF.

This chain connects TRBV6-1 to TRBJ1-5, with a weak D call TRBD1 (5 bases). CDR3 length: 14 amino acids. The germline V gene encodes CDR1 MNHNS and CDR2 SASEGT. Trimming took off 4 bases at V and 6 bases at J, with 13 bases between the two ends. The CDR3, as DNA: TGTGCCAGCAGTGGGGAAGGGGTAGGTCAGCCCCAGCATTTT. Its protein is CASSGEGVGQPQHF.

The chain joins TRBV2 to TRBJ2-7; 7 bases map to TRBD1. This CDR3 region has 16 residues. J lost 4 bases, V lost 1 base, and 10 bases had no gene match. From germline, CDR1 is SNHLY and CDR2 FYNNEI. Written as DNA, the CDR3 is TGTGCCAGCAGTGAAGAGACAGGGATCCTAGTTTACGAGCAGTACTTC. Protein: CASSEETGILVYEQYF.

V is TRBV7-2 and J is TRBJ2-6; D is unclear. Looked up from germline, CDR1 is SGHTA and CDR2 is FQGNSA. Trimming shortened V by 2 bases and J by 0 bases, and 8 bases separated the two germline ends. CDR3 length: 16 residues. The CDR3 DNA reads TGTGCCAGCAGCTTACAGGTTAGCTCTGGGGCCAACGTCCTGACTTTC. The encoded protein is CASSLQVSSGANVLTF.

The chain joins TRBV11-2 to TRBJ1-5; no clear D gene. From germline, CDR1 is SGHAT and CDR2 FQNNGV. Deletions cut 3 bases from V and 3 bases from J, with 12 bases between. The CDR3 is 15 residues long. The CDR3 DNA sequence: TGTGCCAGCAGCTTTGACTACACGTTCAATCAGCCCCAGCATTTT. Translation gives CASSFDYTFNQPQHF.

This chain links TRBV5-8 with TRBJ1-2, with D perhaps matching TRBD1 (5 bases). Germline V CDR1 and CDR2: SGHTS, YDEGEE. Trimming took 6 bases from V and 3 from J, leaving 18 bases between them. This CDR3 spans 15 amino acids. In nucleotides, the CDR3 is TGTGCCAGCAACAACCTTGGAGGGGATGACTATGGCTACACCTTC. It specifies CASNNLGGDDYGYTF.

V is TRBV14 and J is TRBJ1-4; D is unclear. The CDR3 spans 19 residues. Deletions cut 2 bases from V and 0 bases from J, with 19 bases between. CDR1 and CDR2 (germline): SGHDN, FVKESK. The CDR3 DNA reads TGTGCCAGCAGCCAAAGTCTGTATACATCCTCTGCAACTAATGAAAAACTGTTTTTT. This sequence encodes CASSQSLYTSSATNEKLFF.

The rearrangement uses TRBV5-6 and TRBJ1-1; D is unclear. The V and J ends lost 6 bases and 8 bases respectively, with 11 bases between them. Looked up from germline, CDR1 is SGHDT and CDR2 is YYEEEE. The CDR3 is 11 amino acids. The CDR3 bases are TGTGCCAGCACCTCGCCGGGGGAAGCTTTCTTT. Amino acids: CASTSPGEAFF.

The chain carries TRBV7-8 and TRBJ2-7; 15 bases match TRBD2. The germline CDR1 and CDR2 sequences are SGHVS and FQNEAQ. The CDR3 consists of 17 residues. V shed 1 base, J shed 1 base, and the junction held 2 bases outside the gene matches. CDR3 loop: CASSLVGTSGGSYEQYF. Here the CDR3 DNA reads TGTGCCAGCAGCTTAGTGGGGACTAGCGGGGGGTCCTACGAGCAGTACTTC. The complete variable domain, with remaining parts taken from reference TRBV7-8 and TRBJ2-7, reads GAGVSQSPRYKVAKRGQDVALRCDPISGHVSLFWYQQALGQGPEFLTYFQNEAQLDKSGLPSDRFFAERPEGSVSTLKIQRTQQEDSAVYLCASSLVGTSGGSYEQYFGPGTRLTVT.

J is TRBJ2-2 and V is TRBV5-1, with TRBD2 as a possible D gene (6 bases). The CDR3 covers 13 residues. Germline CDR1 reads SGHRS; CDR2 reads YFSETQ. The ends were cut back, 5 bases at V and 4 bases at J, with 9 bases in the middle. The CDR3 spells CASREGTTGELFF. The CDR3 region has the DNA TGCGCCAGCAGGGAGGGGACCACCGGGGAGCTGTTTTTT.

The rearrangement joins TRBV5-1 to TRBJ2-1, with 7 positions matching TRBD1. Germline V gene lookup returns CDR1 SGHRS and CDR2 YFSETQ. CDR3 length: 13 residues. J was trimmed by 8 bases and V by 5 bases; bases with no gene match: 7. CDR3 bases: TGCGCCAGCAGATATGCAGGGGGAGATGAGCAGTTCTTC. Translating it yields CASRYAGGDEQFF.

V is TRBV7-2 and J is TRBJ1-5; perhaps TRBD1 as D (5 bases). The CDR3 is 14 residues long. Trimming left V 4 bases short and J 2 bases short, with 9 bases between. Germline lookup yields CDR1 SGHTA and CDR2 FQGNSA. This chain's CDR3 is CASSSSRGNQPQHF. The CDR3 region has the DNA TGTGCCAGCAGCTCGAGCAGGGGCAATCAGCCCCAGCATTTT.

This clone was observed a few times. CDR3 DNA: TGTGCCAGCAGTCCCAGCGGGACCCCCCACGGCGAGCAGTACTTC. Residues: CASSPSGTPHGEQYF. The chain combines TRBV5-5 with TRBJ2-7; 7 nucleotides match TRBD2. The ends lost 5 bases at V and 6 bases at J; junction bases unmatched: 14. The CDR3 totals 15 residues. CDR1 and CDR2 (germline): SGHKS, YYEKEE (reference sequence).

The chain has TRBV7-8 and TRBJ2-1; 8 bases agree with TRBD2. The germline CDR1 and CDR2 sequences are SGHVS and FQNEAQ. The junction had 17 bases not matched to a gene; V was cut back by 7 bases and J by 9 bases. The length of the CDR3 is 16 residues. CDR3 DNA: TGTGCCAGCACCTTTAGGGCGGGACTAGATTATCCTGAGCAGTTCTTC. This gives the protein CASTFRAGLDYPEQFF.

V and J are TRBV29-1 and TRBJ1-2; 7 bases fit TRBD1. Germline values: CDR1 SQVTM, CDR2 ANQGSEA. This CDR3 contains 12 residues. V dropped 6 bases and J dropped 2; count of bases not matched to a gene: 3. The DNA of the CDR3 is TGCAGCGTGGGACAGAGAAACTATGGCTACACCTTC. Translated, it gives CSVGQRNYGYTF.